This T cell receptor (beta chain) was identified during a study of blood T cell repertoires in COVID-19. Background on the study: T cells, B-cell-depleted T cells, or PBMCs provided the cDNA or gDNA that served as material.

Only in-frame clones appear in the TCRdb table, and some are missing; sequencing was by immunoSEQ multiplex PCR. The data hold 60,000 or so clones, with around three quarters observed a single time. CDR3 length equals 14 residues. Trimming at V came to 2 bases and at J to 6 bases, leaving 3 bases not matched to a gene. Per germline, CDR1 SGHRS and CDR2 YFSETQ. The sample taken for sequencing was peripheral blood. This chain joins TRBV5-1 and TRBJ1-4, with TRBD1 identical over 8 bases. This clonotype was sampled from a man aged 60 to 75 with acute or convalescent COVID-19. The CDR3 region has the DNA TGCGCCAGCAGCTTCACGGGACAGGATGAAAAACTGTTTTTT. This translates into CASSFTGQDEKLFF.